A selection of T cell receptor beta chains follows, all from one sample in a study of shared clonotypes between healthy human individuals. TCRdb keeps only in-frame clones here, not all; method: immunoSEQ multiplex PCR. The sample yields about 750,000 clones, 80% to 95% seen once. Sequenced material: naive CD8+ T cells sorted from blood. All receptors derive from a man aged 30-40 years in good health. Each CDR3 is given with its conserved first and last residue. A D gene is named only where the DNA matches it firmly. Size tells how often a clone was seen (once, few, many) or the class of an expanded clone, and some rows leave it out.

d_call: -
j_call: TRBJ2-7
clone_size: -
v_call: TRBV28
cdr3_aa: CASSRTTDSYEQYF
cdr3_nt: TGTGCCAGCAGTCGTACGACGGACTCCTACGAGCAGTACTTC

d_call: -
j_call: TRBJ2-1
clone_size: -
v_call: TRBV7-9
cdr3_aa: CASPNHRGPDNEQFF
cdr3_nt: TGTGCCAGCCCAAACCACCGGGGGCCTGACAATGAGCAGTTCTTC

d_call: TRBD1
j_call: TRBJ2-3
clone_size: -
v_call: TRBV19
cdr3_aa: CATRDRMRDTQYF
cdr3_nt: TGTGCCACCCGGGACAGAATGCGCGATACGCAGTATTTT

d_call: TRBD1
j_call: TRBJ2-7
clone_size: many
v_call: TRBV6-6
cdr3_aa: CASSYSTGGYEQYF
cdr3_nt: TGTGCCAGCAGTTACTCGACAGGGGGCTACGAGCAGTACTTC

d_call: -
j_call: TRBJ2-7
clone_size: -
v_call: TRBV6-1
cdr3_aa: CASSVLKGGTYEQYF
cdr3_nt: TGTGCCAGCAGTGTCCTAAAGGGGGGAACCTACGAGCAGTACTTC

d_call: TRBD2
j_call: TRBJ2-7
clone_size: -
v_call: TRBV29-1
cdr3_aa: CSVEGLAGDIYEQYF
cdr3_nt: TGCAGCGTTGAAGGACTAGCGGGAGACATCTACGAGCAGTACTTC

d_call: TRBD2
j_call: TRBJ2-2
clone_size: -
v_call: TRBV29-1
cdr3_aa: CSAREGGNTGELFF
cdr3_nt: TGCAGCGCGCGGGAGGGAGGTAACACCGGGGAGCTGTTTTTT

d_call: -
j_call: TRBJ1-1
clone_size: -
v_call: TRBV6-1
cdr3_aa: CASSLEISTEAFF
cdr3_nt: TGTGCCAGCAGTCTCGAAATTTCCACTGAAGCTTTCTTT

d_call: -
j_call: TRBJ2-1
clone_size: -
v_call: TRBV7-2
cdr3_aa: CASSPTREFSSYNEQFF
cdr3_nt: TGTGCCAGCAGCCCGACCCGGGAGTTTAGCTCCTACAATGAGCAGTTCTTC

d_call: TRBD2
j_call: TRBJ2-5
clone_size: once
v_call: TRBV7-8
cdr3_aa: CASTISPGGETQYF
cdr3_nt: TGTGCCAGCACCATTAGTCCGGGGGGAGAGACCCAGTACTTC

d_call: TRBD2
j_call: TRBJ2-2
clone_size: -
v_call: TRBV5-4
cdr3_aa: CASSPGLAGGGSGELFF
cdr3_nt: TGTGCCAGCAGCCCTGGACTAGCGGGAGGGGGATCCGGGGAGCTGTTTTTT

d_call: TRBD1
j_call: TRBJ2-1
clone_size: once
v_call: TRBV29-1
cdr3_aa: CSVLTGGYNEQFF
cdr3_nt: TGCAGCGTTTTAACAGGGGGCTACAATGAGCAGTTCTTC

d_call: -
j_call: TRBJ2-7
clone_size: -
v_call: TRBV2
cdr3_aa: CASSEFGGSWQYF
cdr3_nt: TGTGCCAGCAGTGAATTTGGGGGGAGTTGGCAGTACTTC

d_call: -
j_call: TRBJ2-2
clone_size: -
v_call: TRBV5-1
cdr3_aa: CASSGPGANTGELFF
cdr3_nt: TGCGCCAGCAGCGGACCGGGAGCCAACACCGGGGAGCTGTTTTTT

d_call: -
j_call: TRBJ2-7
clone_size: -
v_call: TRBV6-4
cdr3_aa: CASSDSGPSHVLSSYEQYF
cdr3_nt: TGTGCCAGCAGTGACTCTGGGCCTTCTCATGTACTTAGCTCCTACGAGCAGTACTTC

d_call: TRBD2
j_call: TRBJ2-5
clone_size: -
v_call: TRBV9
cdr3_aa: CASSVNPSGSLGIQETQYF
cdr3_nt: TGTGCCAGCAGCGTTAATCCTAGCGGGAGTTTGGGGATCCAAGAGACCCAGTACTTC

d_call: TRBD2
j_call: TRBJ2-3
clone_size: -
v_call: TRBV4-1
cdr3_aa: CASSQDIAGASTDTQYF
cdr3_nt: TGCGCCAGCAGCCAAGATATAGCGGGAGCTAGCACAGATACGCAGTATTTT